The entry that follows covers one T cell receptor (beta chain) sequence. TCRdb's copy holds only in-frame clones and misses some; the assay was immunoSEQ multiplex PCR. This table holds roughly 380,000 clones, about nine tenths found once. The entry originates in a study of blood T cell repertoires in COVID-19. As for the study in general: T cells, B-cell-depleted T cells, or PBMCs provided the cDNA or gDNA that served as material.

Within 2 weeks before study entry, exposed participants met a COVID-19 case. The junction had 7 bases not matched to a gene; V was cut back by 2 bases and J by 2 bases. The CDR3 is 16 residues long. The germline V gene has CDR1 KGHSH and CDR2 LQKENI. The V call is TRBV18, the J call TRBJ2-7; 9 nucleotides line up with TRBD1. The receptor was isolated from a woman in her twenties or thirties who had been exposed to COVID-19. Sequencing input: PBMCs or T cells enriched from blood (not recorded which). Here the CDR3 reads CASSPRGQGIPYEQYF. CDR3 in DNA: TGTGCCAGCTCACCAAGGGGACAGGGTATCCCCTACGAGCAGTACTTC.